The present T cell receptor (beta chain) was sequenced within a study of Graves' ophthalmopathy and Graves' hyperthyroidism. Uncontrolled infections, pregnancy, lactation or other autoimmune diseases led to patient exclusion. The ends were cut back, 7 bases at V and 4 bases at J, with 19 bases in the middle. This CDR3 contains 15 residues. From germline, CDR1 is LGHDT and CDR2 YNNKEL (reference sequence). Whole-study results and caveats: The majority of expanded thyroid clonotypes above 0.001 frequency also occurred in blood.

On this clonotype itself: Its antigen is not known.

From RNA, the CDR3 regions of TCR beta chains were amplified and sequenced. Second-round multiplex PCR followed a first-round RT-PCR using HTBI primers. Using its own MiXCR run on the multiplex PCR reads, TCRdb lists one record per CDR3 protein. Of about 500,000 distinct CDR3 sequences in the sample, roughly 40% were seen once. V and J are TRBV3-1 and TRBJ1-1; unclear D gene. Material: peripheral blood or thyroid tissue (not recorded which). The sequence was collected from an adult man with Graves' hyperthyroidism. CDR3 DNA: TGTGCCAGCACCTATACGGGTGGAGATGGCACTGAAGCTTTCTTT. It is translated as CASTYTGGDGTEAFF.